Detailed here is one TCR beta chain. The sample belongs to a study of blood T cell repertoires in COVID-19. The overall study: COVID-19 samples collected from the United States, Italy and Spain covered acute and convalescent phases. Nucleic acid was either cDNA or gDNA, and it came from T cells, B-cell-depleted T cells, or PBMCs.

In the original processing: Nucleated cell counts were estimated from reference gene primer amplification. Here immunoSEQ multiplex PCR was the method, and the copy in TCRdb shows in-frame clones only, minus some. The V and J calls and clone size are taken from that table; D and trimming were inferred from the DNA. The data show some 380,000 clones, more than 65% seen once. Unmatched junction bases numbered 4, after V lost 2 bases and J lost 2 bases. The CDR3 covers 15 residues. The germline gives CDR1 SGHRS, CDR2 YFSETQ. V is TRBV5-1 and J is TRBJ2-7, with TRBD2 matching 10 bases. The clonotype comes from a human donor with acute or convalescent COVID-19. The donor label of this sample is uncertain. Sequencing was carried out using peripheral blood. Written as DNA, the CDR3 is TGCGCCAGCAGCTTTGGACTAGCGGCTGCCTACGAGCAGTACTTC. Protein: CASSFGLAAAYEQYF.